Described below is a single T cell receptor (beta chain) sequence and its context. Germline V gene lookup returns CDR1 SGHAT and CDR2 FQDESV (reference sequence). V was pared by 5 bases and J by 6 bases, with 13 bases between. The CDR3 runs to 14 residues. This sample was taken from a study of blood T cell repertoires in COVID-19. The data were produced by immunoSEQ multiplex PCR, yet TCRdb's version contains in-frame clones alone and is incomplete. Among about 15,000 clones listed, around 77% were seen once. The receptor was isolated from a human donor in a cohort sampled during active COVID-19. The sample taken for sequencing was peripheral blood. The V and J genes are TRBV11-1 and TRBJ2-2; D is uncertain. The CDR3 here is CASSPTQVAGELFF. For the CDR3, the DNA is TGTGCCAGCAGCCCCACCCAGGTGGCCGGGGAGCTGTTTTTT.